This T cell receptor beta chain emerged from a study of blood T cell repertoires in COVID-19. About the research overall: PBMCs, B-cell-depleted T cells, or T cells were the source of the cDNA or gDNA that made up the material.

The CDR3 loop spans 14 amino acids. The V gene's germline CDR1 is SGHRS and CDR2 YFSETQ. V gave up 3 bases and J gave up 3 bases; unmatched junction bases: 2. Sequencing used immunoSEQ multiplex PCR; TCRdb keeps in-frame clones, though not all of them. Found here are about 250,000 clones, around 85% of them singletons; the top ten hold 8.5% to 9.5%. Specimen: PBMCs or T cells enriched from blood (not recorded which). This receptor was taken from a woman in her fifties or sixties with acute COVID-19. This chain connects TRBV5-1 to TRBJ2-7; 11 bases agree with TRBD1. CDR3 region: CASSWTGGVYEQYF. The CDR3 DNA is TGCGCCAGCAGCTGGACAGGGGGCGTCTACGAGCAGTACTTC.